The present entry profiles one TCR beta chain with its context. Its matching antigen is unknown. The data stem from a study of CD8 T cells in ankylosing spondylitis. The study's findings and limits: Earlier studies detected some motif variants in reactive arthritis synovial fluid and blood. Several highly homologous variants made up a TCR beta motif that seemed to typify ankylosing spondylitis blood. It was reported that disease-linked clones were significantly enriched in matched ankylosing spondylitis synovial fluid. Disease-associated clones were CD8+ and fairly uncommon in peripheral blood.

CDR3 size: 15 residues. Losses at the gene ends were 4 bases for V and 5 bases for J; bases not matched to a gene: 7. The germline CDR1 and CDR2 sequences are KGHDR and SFDVKD. Quantitative 5'-RACE with molecular barcodes produced the TCR beta libraries. TCRdb re-analysed the 5' RACE reads in MiXCR, keeping a single row per CDR3 protein. The table has under 450,000 distinct CDR3 sequences, 17% seen once. Sequencing was performed on blood, either unsorted or a sorted T cell fraction (not recorded which). This TCR came from a male donor with ankylosing spondylitis. The chain is built from TRBV24-1 and TRBJ2-7; TRBD2 agrees at 10 bases. CDR3 in amino acids: CATSDPSGSGDEQYF. The DNA of the CDR3 is TGTGCCACCAGTGACCCTAGCGGGAGTGGAGACGAGCAGTACTTC.